A selection of T cell receptor beta chains follows, all from one sample in a study of CD8 T cells in Susac syndrome. TCRdb reprocessed the immunoSEQ multiplex PCR reads with MiXCR, giving one entry per CDR3 protein. The sample holds hundreds of thousands of distinct CDR3 sequences, 75% to 85% seen once. Input material: CD8+ T cells from PBMCs. These receptors were obtained from a human donor with multiple sclerosis. The CDR3 runs from the conserved cysteine through the conserved F or W. D genes are given only for firm matches. A row's size may be missing; if present it is once, few, many or a size class.

D gene,clone size,J gene,V gene,CDR3 protein,CDR3 DNA
TRBD1,NA,TRBJ2-5,TRBV18,CASSPGQGEETQYF,TGTGCCAGCTCACCTGGACAGGGGGAAGAGACCCAGTACTTC
TRBD2,NA,TRBJ2-2,TRBV13,CASSLDPLAGEYTGELFF,TGTGCCAGCAGCCTCGACCCGCTAGCGGGAGAGTACACCGGGGAGCTGTTTTTT
NA,NA,TRBJ2-7,TRBV5-1,CASSLVGGTYEQYF,TGCGCCAGCAGCTTGGTGGGAGGCACCTACGAGCAGTACTTC
TRBD1,NA,TRBJ1-4,TRBV18,CASSPGDRNEKLFF,TGTGCCAGCTCACCTGGGGACAGAAATGAAAAACTGTTTTTT
TRBD1,NA,TRBJ2-3,TRBV11-2,CASSLTGTGGADTQYF,TGTGCCAGCAGTCTCACAGGGACAGGGGGCGCAGATACGCAGTATTTT
NA,NA,TRBJ1-5,TRBV28,CASSDFQPQHF,TGTGCCAGCAGCGATTTTCAGCCCCAGCATTTT
TRBD1,few,TRBJ1-1,TRBV11-3,CASSLPEATGGRTEAFF,TGTGCCAGCAGCTTACCCGAAGCCACAGGGGGCAGGACTGAAGCTTTCTTT
NA,NA,TRBJ1-2,TRBV19,CASSPSTPGLYGYTF,TGTGCCAGTAGTCCCTCCACACCCGGGCTGTATGGCTACACCTTC
NA,NA,TRBJ2-7,TRBV9,CASSVDPDRAYEQYF,TGTGCCAGCAGCGTAGATCCGGACAGAGCCTACGAGCAGTACTTC
NA,NA,TRBJ2-6,TRBV27,CASSLSATLLISGANVLTF,TGTGCCAGCAGTTTATCGGCGACACTCCTCATCTCTGGGGCCAACGTCCTGACTTTC
NA,NA,TRBJ1-2,TRBV10-3,CAISDPRWGGSDGYTF,TGTGCCATCAGTGATCCCCGTTGGGGGGGCTCCGATGGCTACACCTTC
NA,NA,TRBJ1-1,TRBV29-1,CSATGTQDTEAFF,TGCAGCGCTACAGGGACTCAGGACACTGAAGCTTTCTTT
NA,NA,TRBJ1-5,TRBV24-1,CATSQPGSGGNQPQHF,TGTGCCACGTCTCAACCGGGCTCAGGTGGCAATCAGCCCCAGCATTTT
NA,NA,TRBJ2-7,TRBV7-9,CASSPFNEKPEQYF,TGTGCCAGCAGTCCCTTCAACGAGAAGCCCGAGCAGTACTTC
TRBD1,NA,TRBJ2-1,TRBV29-1,CSGGPGTGSSYNEQFF,TGCAGCGGTGGTCCCGGGACAGGGAGCTCCTACAATGAGCAGTTCTTC
NA,NA,TRBJ2-1,TRBV29-1,CSVEGTTLGNEQFF,TGCAGCGTTGAAGGGACGACCCTGGGGAATGAGCAGTTCTTC
NA,NA,TRBJ2-7,TRBV11-2,CASSLVNLLTYEQYF,TGTGCCAGCAGCTTAGTAAACCTCCTGACCTACGAGCAGTACTTC
NA,NA,TRBJ2-7,TRBV7-9,CASSPDHYEQYF,TGTGCCAGCAGCCCCGATCACTACGAGCAGTACTTC
TRBD1,NA,TRBJ2-7,TRBV25-1,CASTGTAHYEQYF,TGTGCCAGCACGGGGACAGCCCACTACGAGCAGTACTTC
TRBD1,NA,TRBJ2-3,TRBV11-2,CASSLEGTGREHTQYF,TGTGCCAGCAGCTTAGAGGGGACAGGGCGAGAACATACGCAGTATTTT
NA,NA,TRBJ1-5,TRBV7-2,CASSLERVQPATNQPQHF,TGTGCCAGCAGCTTAGAAAGGGTTCAACCAGCGACTAATCAGCCCCAGCATTTT
NA,NA,TRBJ2-1,TRBV5-6,CASSLEGGEFYNEQFF,TGTGCCAGCAGCTTGGAGGGTGGGGAGTTCTACAATGAGCAGTTCTTC
NA,NA,TRBJ2-5,TRBV28,CASSPGTNQETQYF,TGTGCCAGCAGTCCAGGGACCAATCAAGAGACCCAGTACTTC
NA,NA,TRBJ2-5,TRBV19,CASKTGLGETQYF,TGTGCCAGTAAAACAGGGCTGGGAGAGACCCAGTACTTC
NA,NA,TRBJ1-2,TRBV6-5,CASSYSKGRIDYGYTF,TGTGCCAGCAGTTACTCGAAGGGCCGAATTGACTATGGCTACACCTTC
TRBD1,NA,TRBJ2-7,TRBV15,CATSILGTGNYEQYF,TGTGCCACCAGCATCCTCGGGACAGGGAACTACGAGCAGTACTTC
TRBD2,NA,TRBJ2-7,TRBV6-2/TRBV6-3,CASSYGLAGAVNEQYF,TGTGCCAGCAGTTACGGGCTAGCGGGAGCAGTCAACGAGCAGTACTTC
TRBD1,NA,TRBJ1-1,TRBV19,CASSIRQGRNTEAFF,TGTGCCAGTAGTATACGACAGGGTCGGAACACTGAAGCTTTCTTT
TRBD2,few,TRBJ2-7,TRBV4-3,CASSQGTSGSSYEQYF,TGTGCCAGCAGCCAAGGGACTAGCGGGAGCTCCTACGAGCAGTACTTC
NA,NA,TRBJ1-1,TRBV7-2,CASSPPAAYNMNTEAFF,TGTGCCAGCAGCCCGCCAGCAGCATACAACATGAACACTGAAGCTTTCTTT
NA,NA,TRBJ2-7,TRBV4-3,CASSQAEGVECYEQYF,TGCGCCAGCAGCCAAGCGGAAGGAGTAGAGTGCTACGAGCAGTACTTC
NA,NA,TRBJ2-7,TRBV21-1,CASSLIKGTGGEHEQYF,TGTGCCAGCAGCCTTATAAAAGGGACAGGGGGAGAACACGAGCAGTACTTC
NA,NA,TRBJ1-2,TRBV6-5,CAAVDKGGYTF,TGTGCCGCAGTGGACAAAGGAGGCTACACCTTC